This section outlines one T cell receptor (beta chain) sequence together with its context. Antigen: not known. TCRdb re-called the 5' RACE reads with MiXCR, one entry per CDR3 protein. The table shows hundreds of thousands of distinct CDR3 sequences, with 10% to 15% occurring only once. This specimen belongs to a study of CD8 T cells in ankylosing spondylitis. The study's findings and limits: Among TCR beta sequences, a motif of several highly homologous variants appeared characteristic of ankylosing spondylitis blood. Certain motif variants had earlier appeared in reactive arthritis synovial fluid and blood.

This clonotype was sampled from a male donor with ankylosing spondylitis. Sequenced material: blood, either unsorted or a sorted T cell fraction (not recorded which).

The CDR3 DNA reads as TGCAGTGCTACAGACACCCCCCTATACGAGCAGTACTTC. It translates to CSATDTPLYEQYF. The rearrangement uses TRBV20-1 and TRBJ2-7; D ambiguous. V shed 4 bases and J shed 4 bases, with 14 bases lying between them. This CDR3 is built from 13 residues. Germline CDR1 is DFQATT and CDR2 is SNEGSKA (reference sequence).